The 2 T cell receptor beta chains presented below share a single source sample, sequenced in a study of T cells in Graves' hyperthyroidism and ophthalmopathy. Template material for amplifying TCR beta CDR3 regions consisted of RNA transcripts. Using the HTBI primer set, a first-round RT-PCR was run on the TCR CDR3. TCRdb itself ran the multiplex PCR reads through MiXCR, one entry per CDR3 protein. This sample yields some 800,000 distinct CDR3 sequences, of which roughly 40% are seen a single time; around 10% belongs to the top ten. Sample: blood. These receptors originate from a man younger than 35 with Graves' hyperthyroidism.

Only a few counts were recorded for this clonotype. The rearrangement joins TRBV7-9 to TRBJ2-2, with D perhaps matching TRBD1 (6 bases). The germline gives CDR1 SEHNR, CDR2 FQNEAQ (reference sequence). V was pared by 6 bases and J by 5 bases, with 10 bases between. The CDR3 runs 13 residues. CDR3 bases: TGTGCCAGCAGACCAGGGGATACCGGGGAGCTGTTTTTT. Translation gives CASRPGDTGELFF.

This clonotype came up a few times. CDR3 in amino acids: CSVGGLAGIYEQYF. CDR3 sequence (DNA): TGCAGCGTTGGGGGGCTAGCGGGTATCTACGAGCAGTACTTC. The chain is built from TRBV29-1 and TRBJ2-7, with 8 nucleotides matching TRBD2. The CDR3 covers 14 residues. Trimming took 4 bases from V and 3 from J; bases not matched to a gene: 8. Germline lookup yields CDR1 SQVTM and CDR2 ANQGSEA.